The rows below give T cell receptor beta chains drawn from one sample of a study of T cells expressing NK-cell markers. TCRdb reprocessed the 5' RACE reads, keeping one entry per CDR3 protein, no DNA. Recorded for this sample: roughly 390,000 distinct CDR3 sequences. Material for sequencing was blood T cells: a sorted CD56 or NKG2C T cell subset, CD4+ or CD8+ T cells, or bulk PBMC T cells (not recorded which). The source is a man aged 18 to 69 in good health. CDR3s include the opening cysteine and the closing phenylalanine or tryptophan.

v_gene	j_gene	CDR3aa
TRBV29-1	TRBJ1-4	CSVEGDHEKLFF
TRBV12-3/TRBV12-4	TRBJ2-3	CASSFRRSSTDTQYF
TRBV19	TRBJ2-7	CASSYSGTSDEQYF
TRBV6-1	TRBJ1-5	CASVTRVDGNQPQHF
TRBV20-1	TRBJ1-6	CSARDPGGRVSPLHF
TRBV29-1	TRBJ1-5	CSVREDRQPQHF
TRBV11-2	TRBJ1-4	CASSPRRADEKLFF
TRBV2	TRBJ1-3	CASAGQEGPVGGNTIYF
TRBV4-1	TRBJ2-5	CARVPGRGVSQETQYF
TRBV20-1	TRBJ2-7	CSARPTSSYEQYF
TRBV5-1	TRBJ2-7	CASSQTSGVTYEQYF
TRBV6-1	TRBJ2-6	CASSPLSSGANVLTF
TRBV20-1	TRBJ2-5	CSASALTWRETQYF
TRBV5-1	TRBJ1-2	CASSFKGGANYGYTF
TRBV5-1	TRBJ1-1	CASKLQGASTEAFF
TRBV7-8	TRBJ2-7	CASSLARSLVYEQYF
TRBV14	TRBJ2-7	CASSQDLERTTQYF
TRBV12-3/TRBV12-4	TRBJ1-2	CASSLAGTVRGYTF
TRBV12-3/TRBV12-4	TRBJ2-7	CASGPAAGGYEQYF
TRBV27	TRBJ2-7	CASSRRDNSYEQYF
TRBV5-5	TRBJ2-2	CASSYTSGTNTGELFF
TRBV11-2	TRBJ2-5	CASSLLGTKETQYF
TRBV7-8	TRBJ2-5	CASSPGQGLKETQYF
TRBV29-1	TRBJ2-2	CSVEDRGNPGELFF
TRBV3-1	TRBJ1-1	CASSQGARVRGEAFF
TRBV5-1	TRBJ2-5	CASSSSFGLETQYF
TRBV2	TRBJ1-6	CASSVVSNPNNSPLHF
TRBV20-1	TRBJ1-1	CSARQGVSEAFF
TRBV6-5	TRBJ1-4	CASSLTGRGEKLFF
TRBV7-2	TRBJ2-5	CASSSRTSGQETQYF
TRBV5-1	TRBJ2-3	CASSWASGKADTQYF
TRBV6-5	TRBJ1-2	CASSYSTGRANYGYTF
TRBV7-9	TRBJ2-5	CASSLGKPGETQYF